The 27 T cell receptor beta chains below all came from one sample that was sequenced in a study of T cell changes during pregnancy in multiple sclerosis. This table comes from immunoSEQ multiplex PCR, and its TCRdb copy is limited to in-frame clones, with some not included. The top ten hold approximately 0.36% of the sample, which has about 38,000 clones, around 90% seen once. Sequenced here: CD4+ T cells from peripheral blood mononuclear cells, sampled after pregnancy. These receptors came from a female donor in good health, enrolled as a control in a pregnancy study.

This chain links TRBV2 with TRBJ2-3; tentative D call: TRBD2 (6 bases). The V gene's germline CDR1 is SNHLY and CDR2 FYNNEI. The V gene lost 4 bases and the J gene lost 2 bases, with 10 bases spanning the gap. The length of the CDR3 is 14 residues. For the CDR3, the DNA is TGTGCCAGCAGTGTTGGGACTTTCACAGATACGCAGTATTTT. Translated: CASSVGTFTDTQYF.

The chain recombines TRBV2 with TRBJ1-2; tentative D call: TRBD1 (6 bases). Looked up from germline, CDR1 is SNHLY and CDR2 is FYNNEI. V was cut by 3 bases and J by 5 bases, with 19 bases left in between. This CDR3 comprises 16 residues. This CDR3 reads CASSDGGPSTLYGYTF. The CDR3 nucleotides are TGTGCCAGCAGTGATGGGGGCCCCTCAACACTATATGGCTACACCTTC.

The V call is TRBV5-1, the J call TRBJ2-2; maybe TRBD1 (5 bases). CDR3 length: 16 residues. Germline V gene data show CDR1 as SGHRS and CDR2 as YFSETQ. The V end lost 0 bases, the J end lost 4 bases, and 13 bases lay between the germline ends. The chain's CDR3 is CASSLVSGLGTGELFF. The DNA for the CDR3 is TGCGCCAGCAGCTTGGTTTCAGGGCTTGGCACCGGGGAGCTGTTTTTT.

As concerns this clone: At one end the junction does not follow the germline gene, possibly because of a read error. The V call is TRBV6-1, the J call TRBJ1-5; the match to TRBD1 covers 8 bases. The CDR3 extends over 14 amino acids. Germline V gene data show CDR1 as MNHNS and CDR2 as SASEGT. The DNA for the CDR3 is TGTGCCAGCAGAGAAGGGACAGGTATAAGGCCCCAGCATTTT. Translation: CASREGTGIRPQHF.

The V call is TRBV6-6, the J call TRBJ2-1; a possible D gene is TRBD1 (5 bases). Trimming took off 0 bases at V and 6 bases at J, with 12 bases between the two ends. In germline, CDR1 is MNHNY, CDR2 SVGAGI (reference sequence). CDR3 size: 15 residues. CDR3 protein: CASSYSNPQGNEQFF. CDR3 nucleotides: TGTGCCAGCAGTTACTCGAACCCGCAGGGCAATGAGCAGTTCTTC.

The chain uses TRBV7-8 and TRBJ2-1, with TRBD1 as a possible D gene (7 bases). The ends were cut back, 4 bases at V and 4 bases at J, with 14 bases in the middle. CDR3 length: 15 amino acids. The germline V gene encodes CDR1 SGHVS and CDR2 FQNEAQ. The CDR3 is CASSWGGQEYNEQFF. CDR3 coding DNA: TGTGCCAGCAGCTGGGGAGGACAGGAGTACAATGAGCAGTTCTTC.

The chain joins TRBV19 to TRBJ1-5, with D unclear. CDR1 LNHDA and CDR2 SQIVND come from the germline V gene (reference sequence). This CDR3 contains 15 residues. The ends were cut back, 10 bases at V and 0 bases at J, with 16 bases in the middle. CDR3 DNA sequence: TGTGCCACCGAGGAAACCCGCAATAGCAATCAGCCCCAGCATTTT. Its protein product is CATEETRNSNQPQHF.

The chain carries TRBV7-7 and TRBJ2-3, with D possibly being TRBD2 (6 bases). Trimming cost V 6 bases and J 4 bases, with 17 bases left between them. Looked up from germline, CDR1 is SSHAT and CDR2 is FNYEAQ (reference sequence). The CDR3 has 15 residues. The CDR3 region is CASSQLGGSSDTQYF. The CDR3 DNA is TGTGCCAGCAGTCAATTAGGAGGGAGCTCAGATACGCAGTATTTT.

The rearrangement joins TRBV11-3 to TRBJ1-5; tentatively, D is TRBD1 (5 bases). V lost 0 bases and J lost 4, with 7 bases in between. The CDR3 consists of 14 residues. CDR1 SGHNT and CDR2 YENEEA come from the germline V gene. The CDR3 region is CASSLESGNQPQHF. CDR3 coding DNA: TGTGCCAGCAGCTTAGAGTCAGGGAATCAGCCCCAGCATTTT.

This clone was counted once. This sequence joins TRBV29-1 and TRBJ2-1, with D maybe TRBD1 (6 bases). The germline V and J ends were trimmed by 7 bases and 12 bases, with 16 bases remaining between them. This CDR3 is built from 11 residues. The germline gives CDR1 SQVTM, CDR2 ANQGSEA. CDR3 amino acids: CSGAPGDGQFF. The CDR3 DNA reads as TGCAGCGGCGCCCCAGGGGATGGGCAGTTCTTC.

This chain connects TRBV2 to TRBJ1-4, with D perhaps matching TRBD1 (6 bases). Germline V lookup: CDR1 SNHLY, CDR2 FYNNEI. V dropped 7 bases and J dropped 4 bases, with 7 bases sitting between them. CDR3 size: 12 residues. This CDR3 is CASNRVNEKLFF. Here the CDR3 DNA reads TGTGCCAGCAACAGGGTTAATGAAAAACTGTTTTTT.

This clone was observed once. This rearrangement joins TRBV6-5 to TRBJ2-1; 7 nucleotides agree with TRBD2. There are 16 residues in the CDR3. V gave up 2 bases and J gave up 4 bases; unmatched junction bases: 8. Germline V gene data show CDR1 as MNHEY and CDR2 as SVGAGI. DNA of the CDR3: TGTGCCAGCAGTTACCTGAGGAGCGGGACTTACAATGAGCAGTTCTTC. Translation gives CASSYLRSGTYNEQFF.

This clone was detected only once. The chain combines TRBV23-1 with TRBJ1-3, with a tentative D call TRBD1 (6 bases). TRBV23-1 is labeled an ORF, and its function is uncertain. The CDR3 is 19 amino acids. V dropped 0 bases and J dropped 0 bases, with 18 bases sitting between them. In DNA, the CDR3 is TGCGCCAGCAGTCAATCCCGACAGGCAGGTACCAGCTCTGGAAACACCATATATTTT. It translates to CASSQSRQAGTSSGNTIYF.

CDR3 nucleotide sequence: TGTGCCAGCAGCTTAGTGGGGCTAGCGTTACAAGAGACCCAGTACTTC. Residues: CASSLVGLALQETQYF. The chain employs TRBV7-8 and TRBJ2-5; D is perhaps TRBD2 (6 bases). Trimming removed 1 base at V and 2 bases at J, with 14 bases between. This CDR3 comprises 16 residues. The germline V gene has CDR1 SGHVS and CDR2 FQNEAQ.

The chain has TRBV18 and TRBJ2-1; 9 bases map to TRBD2. The CDR3 covers 15 residues. CDR1 KGHSH and CDR2 LQKENI come from the germline V gene. The junction had 5 bases not matched to a gene; V was cut back by 1 base and J by 7 bases. This chain's CDR3 is CASSPLGREGNEQFF. For the CDR3, the DNA is TGTGCCAGCTCACCACTGGGGCGGGAGGGGAATGAGCAGTTCTTC.

This chain connects TRBV18 to TRBJ2-5; D may be TRBD1 (7 bases). The CDR3 is 17 residues long. V was trimmed by 0 bases and J by 2 bases, leaving 16 bases between them. Germline loops: CDR1 KGHSH, CDR2 LQKENI. DNA for the CDR3: TGTGCCAGCTCACCACCCGGGAGAAGGGGGCCACAAGAGACCCAGTACTTC. Its protein is CASSPPGRRGPQETQYF.

The genes are TRBV9 and TRBJ1-4; 9 positions match TRBD1. This CDR3 comprises 19 residues. V lost 3 bases to trimming and J lost 0 bases; unmatched junction nucleotides: 12. Germline V gives CDR1 SGDLS, CDR2 YYNGEE. In nucleotides, the CDR3 is TGTGCCAGCAGCGGATCACAGGGGGCAGCCCCTGCAACTAATGAAAAACTGTTTTTT. Its protein product is CASSGSQGAAPATNEKLFF. Filled out from reference TRBV9 and TRBJ1-4, the complete variable domain reads DSGVTQTPKHLITATGQRVTLRCSPRSGDLSVYWYQQSLDQGLQFLIQYYNGEERAKGNILERFSAQQFPDLHSELNLSSLELGDSALYFCASSGSQGAAPATNEKLFFGSGTQLSVL.

The J gene is TRBJ2-3, the V gene TRBV9; tentative D call: TRBD1 (6 bases). Trimming took off 4 bases at V and 1 base at J, with 16 bases between the two ends. Germline-derived CDR1 and CDR2 are SGDLS and YYNGEE. CDR3 size: 16 residues. CDR3 nucleotides: TGTGCCAGCAGCCCCCGTGGGGCAGGGGGCACAGATACGCAGTATTTT. This sequence encodes CASSPRGAGGTDTQYF. The entire variable domain, with the rest obtained from reference TRBV9 and TRBJ2-3, is as follows: DSGVTQTPKHLITATGQRVTLRCSPRSGDLSVYWYQQSLDQGLQFLIQYYNGEERAKGNILERFSAQQFPDLHSELNLSSLELGDSALYFCASSPRGAGGTDTQYFGPGTRLTVL.

The CDR3 DNA reads as TGTGCCAGCAGCCGCCAAGGGGGCAATCAGCCCCAGCATTTT. This translates into CASSRQGGNQPQHF. The V and J genes are TRBV6-5 and TRBJ1-5; tentative D call: TRBD1 (5 bases). V lost 6 bases and J lost 2, with 11 bases in between. CDR1 and CDR2 from the germline V gene are MNHEY and SVGAGI. The CDR3 covers 14 residues.

The V call is TRBV4-1, the J call TRBJ1-4; 8 bases match TRBD1. The ends lost 8 bases at V and 6 bases at J; junction bases unmatched: 11. The CDR3 extends over 15 amino acids. Germline-derived CDR1 and CDR2 are MGHRA and YSYEKL. The CDR3 coding sequence is TGCGCCAGCGGACCAGTCGGGACAGGCCATGAAAAACTGTTTTTT. Its translation: CASGPVGTGHEKLFF.

The chain combines TRBV21-1 with TRBJ2-7; the table's D call, TRBD1, has no DNA check behind it. TRBV21-1 is marked as a pseudogene. The CDR3 consists of 15 residues. CDR3 amino acids: CASSPYRDRAYEQYF. The CDR3 nucleotides read TGTGCCAGCAGCCCATACCGGGACAGGGCCTACGAGCAGTACTTC.

This clone occurred once. The chain links TRBV19 to TRBJ1-3; 7 bases are shared with TRBD1. The CDR3 extends over 17 amino acids. V was pared by 7 bases and J by 0 bases, with 12 bases of the junction left unmatched. Germline V gene data show CDR1 as LNHDA and CDR2 as SQIVND (reference sequence). The CDR3 protein is CASTITGVRSSGNTIYF. DNA of the CDR3: TGTGCCAGTACCATTACAGGGGTGCGTTCCTCTGGAAACACCATATATTTT.

The sample holds a few counts of this clone. The rearrangement joins TRBV5-1 to TRBJ1-2, with TRBD1 identical over 9 bases. The J segment lost 7 bases and the V segment lost 4 bases, leaving 8 bases of the junction unmatched. The CDR3 has 14 amino acids. From germline, CDR1 is SGHRS and CDR2 YFSETQ. The CDR3, as DNA: TGCGCCAGCAGCGCGAGTACAGGGGGCTCTGGCTACACCTTC. Translation: CASSASTGGSGYTF.

V gene TRBV5-1 combines with J gene TRBJ2-7; 7 bases map to TRBD2. The CDR3 runs to 15 residues. The germline CDR1 and CDR2 sequences are SGHRS and YFSETQ. The V gene end was trimmed by 3 bases and the J gene end by 2 bases; junction bases not matched to a gene: 8. In nucleotides, the CDR3 is TGCGCCAGCAGCTCGAATCCAGCGGGACCCTACGAGCAGTACTTC. Translated: CASSSNPAGPYEQYF.

V is TRBV7-9 and J is TRBJ1-3; D is unclear. Trimming removed 2 bases at V and 0 bases at J, with 11 bases between. This CDR3 has 16 residues. Germline CDR1 is SEHNR and CDR2 is FQNEAQ (reference sequence). In DNA form, the CDR3 reads TGTGCCAGCAGCTTACTTAACACATTCTCTGGAAACACCATATATTTT. The encoded protein is CASSLLNTFSGNTIYF. The full variable domain, rest sourced from reference TRBV7-9 and TRBJ1-3, is DTGVSQNPRHKITKRGQNVTFRCDPISEHNRLYWYRQTLGQGPEFLTYFQNEAQLEKSRLLSDRFSAERPKGSFSTLEIQRTEQGDSAMYLCASSLLNTFSGNTIYFGEGSWLTVV.

This clone has just one count. The chain employs TRBV11-2 and TRBJ2-6; D ambiguous. The germline V gene encodes CDR1 SGHAT and CDR2 FQNNGV. Trimming removed 5 bases from V and 1 base from J, with 3 bases in between. The CDR3 has 13 residues. CDR3 residues: CASSPSGANVLTF. CDR3 coding DNA: TGTGCCAGCAGCCCGTCTGGGGCCAACGTCCTGACTTTC.

The V gene is TRBV5-1, the J gene TRBJ2-7, with TRBD2 matching over 10 bases. CDR3 length equals 16 residues. Germline lookup yields CDR1 SGHRS and CDR2 YFSETQ. The ends lost 4 bases at V and 2 bases at J; junction bases unmatched: 9. CDR3 amino acids: CASSRGQRGGPYEQYF. In nucleotides, the CDR3 is TGCGCCAGCAGCCGGGGACAGCGGGGGGGCCCCTACGAGCAGTACTTC.